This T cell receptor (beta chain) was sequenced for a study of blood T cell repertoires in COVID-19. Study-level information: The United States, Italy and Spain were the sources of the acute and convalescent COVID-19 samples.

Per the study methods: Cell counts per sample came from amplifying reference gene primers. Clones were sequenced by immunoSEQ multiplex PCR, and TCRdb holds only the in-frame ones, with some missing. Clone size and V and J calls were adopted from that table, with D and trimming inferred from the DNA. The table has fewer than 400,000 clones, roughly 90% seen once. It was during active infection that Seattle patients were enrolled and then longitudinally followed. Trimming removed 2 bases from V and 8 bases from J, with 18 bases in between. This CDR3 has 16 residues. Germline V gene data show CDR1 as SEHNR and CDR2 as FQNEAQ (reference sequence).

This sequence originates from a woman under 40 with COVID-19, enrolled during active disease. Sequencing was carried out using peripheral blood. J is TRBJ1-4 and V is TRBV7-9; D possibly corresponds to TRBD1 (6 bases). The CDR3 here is CASSLPQGIRTEKLFF. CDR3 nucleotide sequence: TGTGCCAGCAGCTTACCGCAGGGGATCAGAACCGAAAAACTGTTTTTT.